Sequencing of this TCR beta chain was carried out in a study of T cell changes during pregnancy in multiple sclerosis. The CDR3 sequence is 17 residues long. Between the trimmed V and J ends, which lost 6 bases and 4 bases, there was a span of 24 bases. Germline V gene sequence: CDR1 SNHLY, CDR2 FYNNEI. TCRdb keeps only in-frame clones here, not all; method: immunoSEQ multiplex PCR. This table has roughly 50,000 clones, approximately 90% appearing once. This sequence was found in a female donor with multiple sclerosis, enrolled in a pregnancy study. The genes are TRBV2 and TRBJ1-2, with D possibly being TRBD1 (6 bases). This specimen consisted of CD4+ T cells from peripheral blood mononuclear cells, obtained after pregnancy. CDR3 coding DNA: TGTGCCAGCAGGAGCCCGGTACGACAGGCCTCCCCCTATGGCTACACCTTC. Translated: CASRSPVRQASPYGYTF.